Presented here are 23 T cell receptor beta chains from one specimen sequenced in a study of identical twins. Via MiXCR, TCRdb re-called the 5' RACE reads, giving one row per CDR3 protein. The data contain 260,000 or so distinct CDR3 sequences, 7% to 8.5% of them singletons. This same sample was also taken into another study, of yellow fever vaccine responses in identical twins.

Sequencing input: CD8+ T cells sorted from blood. The receptors stem from a woman between 18 and 29 years old in good health.

The chain links TRBV11-2 to TRBJ2-7; 7 bases fit TRBD2. V lost 5 bases, J lost 2 bases, and 15 bases stayed unmatched. Germline CDR1 is SGHAT and CDR2 is FQNNGV. The CDR3 contains 17 residues. CDR3 coding DNA: TGTGCCAGCAGCCCCTTGATTGGTGCGGGAGACCCCTACGAGCAGTACTTC. Amino acids: CASSPLIGAGDPYEQYF.

This clonotype was counted between two and nine times. This rearrangement joins TRBV18 to TRBJ2-1; D is unclear. The CDR3 has 14 amino acids. Germline V gene data show CDR1 as KGHSH and CDR2 as LQKENI. V shed 3 bases and J shed 3 bases, with 9 bases lying between them. In DNA, the CDR3 is TGTGCCAGCTCACCGTGGACCAACTACAATGAGCAGTTCTTC. Its translation: CASSPWTNYNEQFF.

This clonotype was seen a few times. The chain carries TRBV12-3 or TRBV12-4 and TRBJ1-2; possibly TRBD1 for D (5 bases). The CDR3 contains 14 residues. Between the trimmed V and J ends, which lost 7 bases and 5 bases, there was a span of 17 bases. CDR3 sequence (DNA): TGTGCCAGCACCGCGACAGAGCGGAATTATGGCTACACCTTC. Its translation is CASTATERNYGYTF.

This clonotype occurred many times. The chain joins TRBV4-1 to TRBJ1-3; D remains unclear. This CDR3 region has 16 residues. Germline V CDR1 and CDR2: MGHRA, YSYEKL. V gave up 1 base and J gave up 4 bases, with 14 bases separating them. The CDR3 DNA sequence: TGCGCCAGCAGCCAAGTCCGTGAGGGCAACGGAAACACCATATATTTT. Its protein product is CASSQVREGNGNTIYF.

The V gene is TRBV6-5, the J gene TRBJ1-2, with no clear D. Germline CDR1 is MNHEY and CDR2 is SVGAGI. The V gene lost 0 bases and the J gene lost 3 bases, with 8 bases spanning the gap. The CDR3 length is 14 residues. The CDR3: CASSYSGPYYGYTF. CDR3 sequence (DNA): TGTGCCAGCAGTTACTCGGGTCCCTACTATGGCTACACCTTC.

This clonotype came up many times. As DNA, the CDR3 is TGCGCCAGCAGCTTCAGCCAGGGGGAAGAGACCCAGTACTTC. Protein: CASSFSQGEETQYF. This chain joins TRBV5-1 and TRBJ2-5, with 7 nucleotides matching TRBD1. The CDR3 has 14 residues. Germline V gives CDR1 SGHRS, CDR2 YFSETQ. Trimming at V came to 2 bases and at J to 3 bases, leaving 4 bases not matched to a gene.

This clonotype was recorded a few times. This chain connects TRBV4-1 to TRBJ2-5, with TRBD2 identical over 10 bases. Germline assignment: CDR1 MGHRA and CDR2 YSYEKL. The CDR3 spans 16 residues. V lost 0 bases and J lost 3; bases outside the gene matches: 4. The CDR3 bases are TGCGCCAGCAGCCAAGAAAGCGGGAGGGACGAAGAGACCCAGTACTTC. Protein: CASSQESGRDEETQYF.

This clonotype was counted many times. The J gene is TRBJ1-4, the V gene TRBV5-1; tentatively, D is TRBD1 (6 bases). The CDR3 sequence is 14 residues long. Germline-derived CDR1 and CDR2 are SGHRS and YFSETQ. The V and J ends lost 4 bases and 7 bases respectively, with 14 bases between them. The CDR3 sequence is CASSKTGFGEKLFF. Written as DNA, the CDR3 is TGCGCCAGCAGCAAGACAGGATTCGGTGAAAAACTGTTTTTT. The full variable domain, in which reference TRBV5-1 and TRBJ1-4 provide the parts outside the CDR3, is KAGVTQTPRYLIKTRGQQVTLSCSPISGHRSVSWYQQTPGQGLQFLFEYFSETQRNKGNFPGRFSGRQFSNSRSEMNVSTLELGDSALYLCASSKTGFGEKLFFGSGTQLSVL.

This clonotype came up many times. The chain carries TRBV27 and TRBJ2-1; 10 bases agree with TRBD2. J gave up 8 bases and V 3 bases, and 4 bases lay outside the gene matches. The CDR3 is made up of 14 amino acids. Germline CDR1 reads MNHEY; CDR2 reads SMNVEV (reference sequence). In DNA form, the CDR3 reads TGTGCCAGCAGTTTTTTTAGCGGGAGGTATGAGCAGTTCTTC. Translated, it gives CASSFFSGRYEQFF.

There are a few counts of this clonotype. The rearrangement uses TRBV6-1 and TRBJ2-2; perhaps TRBD2 as D (6 bases). The CDR3 spans 16 residues. Germline loops: CDR1 MNHNS, CDR2 SASEGT. V dropped 7 bases and J dropped 5 bases, with 20 bases sitting between them. CDR3 nucleotide sequence: TGTGCCAGCACCCAATCCTTTGCGGGATGGACCGGGGAGCTGTTTTTT. Amino acids: CASTQSFAGWTGELFF.

This chain uses TRBV7-9 with TRBJ2-2; D call uncertain. Germline V gene sequence: CDR1 SEHNR, CDR2 FQNEAQ (reference sequence). Trimming left V 1 base short and J 1 base short, with 13 bases between. The length of the CDR3 is 17 residues. For the CDR3, the DNA is TGTGCCAGCAGCTTAGACACCGGCTTGGGGAACACCGGGGAGCTGTTTTTT. Translated, it gives CASSLDTGLGNTGELFF.

In this sample, this clonotype turned up many times. The gene calls are TRBV11-2 and TRBJ2-7, with 8 bases aligning to TRBD1. Per germline, CDR1 SGHAT and CDR2 FQNNGV. The CDR3 sequence is 15 residues long. The V gene end was trimmed by 4 bases and the J gene end by 0 bases; junction bases not matched to a gene: 5. CDR3 sequence: CASSSGQVLSYEQYV. CDR3 DNA: TGTGCCAGCAGCTCGGGACAGGTGCTCTCCTACGAGCAGTACGTC.

This clonotype occurred a few times. The gene calls are TRBV14 and TRBJ2-1, with 9 nucleotides matching TRBD1. The CDR3 runs 17 residues. V was pared by 0 bases and J by 2 bases, with 5 bases of the junction left unmatched. Germline V gene sequence: CDR1 SGHDN, CDR2 FVKESK. CDR3 region: CASSQEVWTGAYNEQFF. As DNA, the CDR3 is TGTGCCAGCAGCCAAGAAGTCTGGACAGGGGCCTACAATGAGCAGTTCTTC. The full variable domain, its missing parts supplied by reference TRBV14 and TRBJ2-1, is EAGVTQFPSHSVIEKGQTVTLRCDPISGHDNLYWYRRVMGKEIKFLLHFVKESKQDESGMPNNRFLAERTGGTYSTLKVQPAELEDSGVYFCASSQEVWTGAYNEQFFGPGTRLTVL.

This clonotype was detected a few times. This chain links TRBV6-1 with TRBJ2-1; TRBD1 agrees at 11 bases. The V and J ends lost 6 bases and 8 bases, in that order; junction bases with no gene match: 15. Per germline, CDR1 MNHNS and CDR2 SASEGT. This CDR3 is 17 amino acids long. This CDR3 is CASRSQPWGQGGDEQFF. CDR3 bases: TGTGCCAGCAGATCCCAACCCTGGGGACAGGGGGGCGATGAGCAGTTCTTC.

The rearrangement joins TRBV5-4 to TRBJ2-2; no definite D call. The V end lost 0 bases, the J end lost 7 bases, and 4 bases lay between the germline ends. The CDR3 is 12 residues long. The germline gives CDR1 SGHNT, CDR2 YYREEE (reference sequence). CDR3 coding DNA: TGTGCCAGCAGCTTGGAGGTCGGGGAGCTGTTTTTT. Translation: CASSLEVGELFF.

This clonotype was counted only a few times. The chain links TRBV13 to TRBJ1-4; D is unresolved. CDR3 length: 14 residues. In germline, CDR1 is PRHDT, CDR2 FYEKMQ (reference sequence). V lost 4 bases to trimming and J lost 0 bases, with 6 bases between them. For the CDR3, the DNA is TGTGCCAGCAGCTGGGGAGCAACTAATGAAAAACTGTTTTTT. Amino acid sequence: CASSWGATNEKLFF.

The V gene is TRBV5-1, the J gene TRBJ2-7; D is possibly TRBD1 (6 bases). This CDR3 is built from 14 residues. Germline V gene data show CDR1 as SGHRS and CDR2 as YFSETQ. Between the trimmed V and J ends, which lost 0 bases and 3 bases, there was a span of 10 bases. CDR3: CASSLEGDDYEQYF. Here the CDR3 DNA reads TGCGCCAGCAGCTTGGAGGGGGACGACTACGAGCAGTACTTC.

This clonotype has just a few counts. In DNA form, the CDR3 reads TGTGCCAGCAGCGGCACCGGGACGGAAGAGACCCAGTACTTC. It codes for CASSGTGTEETQYF. The chain combines TRBV7-9 with TRBJ2-5, with D perhaps being TRBD1 or TRBD2 (5 bases each). The CDR3 totals 14 residues. CDR1 and CDR2 (germline): SEHNR, FQNEAQ (reference sequence). V gave up 5 bases and J gave up 3 bases, with 13 bases separating them. The entire variable domain, with the rest obtained from reference TRBV7-9 and TRBJ2-5, is as follows: DTGVSQNPRHKITKRGQNVTFRCDPISEHNRLYWYRQTLGQGPEFLTYFQNEAQLEKSRLLSDRFSAERPKGSFSTLEIQRTEQGDSAMYLCASSGTGTEETQYFGPGTRLLVL.

In this sample, this clonotype turned up a few times. J is TRBJ1-5 and V is TRBV2; D gene unclear. The CDR3 runs 14 residues. Germline lookup yields CDR1 SNHLY and CDR2 FYNNEI. Trimming shortened V by 6 bases and J by 6 bases, and 15 bases separated the two germline ends. Here the CDR3 DNA reads TGTGCCAGCAGGTCCCCGGGGTTGGGTCAGCCCCAGCATTTT. This sequence encodes CASRSPGLGQPQHF.

In this sample, this clonotype turned up many times. This sequence joins TRBV4-1 and TRBJ2-7, with 9 bases lining up with TRBD1. This CDR3 is 15 amino acids long. Germline V gene sequence: CDR1 MGHRA, CDR2 YSYEKL. V gave up 3 bases and J gave up 3 bases; unmatched junction bases: 6. The CDR3 DNA reads as TGCGCCAGCAGCCAGGACAGGGGTGGATACTACGAGCAGTACTTC. Translated: CASSQDRGGYYEQYF.

This clonotype was seen many times. The gene calls are TRBV7-9 and TRBJ2-1; TRBD1 matches 9 bases. The CDR3 has 15 residues. The V gene's germline CDR1 is SEHNR and CDR2 FQNEAQ (reference sequence). Losses at the gene ends were 5 bases for V and 3 bases for J; bases not matched to a gene: 5. The CDR3: CASSPWTGDYNEQFF. Written as DNA, the CDR3 is TGTGCCAGCAGCCCCTGGACAGGGGACTACAATGAGCAGTTCTTC.

This clonotype was counted between two and nine times. This chain joins TRBV28 and TRBJ1-2; D not certain. The CDR3 loop spans 13 amino acids. Germline-derived CDR1 and CDR2 are MDHEN and SYDVKM. Trimming stripped 6 bases from V and 2 bases from J, with 10 bases between. For the CDR3, the DNA is TGTGCCAGCAGACAGACAATGAACTATGGCTACACCTTC. This translates into CASRQTMNYGYTF.

This clonotype was seen many times. The genes are TRBV12-3 or TRBV12-4 and TRBJ2-2; 8 nucleotides align to TRBD1. This CDR3 is 15 amino acids long. Unmatched junction bases numbered 5, after V lost 6 bases and J lost 2 bases. The CDR3 here is CASRSDRANTGELFF. The CDR3 DNA is TGTGCCAGCAGATCGGACAGGGCAAACACCGGGGAGCTGTTTTTT.